The source of this T cell receptor beta chain is a study of naive and memory T cell subsets. The V segment lost 7 bases and the J segment 0 bases; nucleotides outside the gene matches: 12. Looked up from germline, CDR1 is SNHLY and CDR2 is FYNNEI. The CDR3 is 18 amino acids. Both TRBC1 and TRBC2 were covered by a beta constant-region primer of two equimolar oligonucleotides. TCRdb used MiXCR to reprocess the UMI-ligation and nested PCR reads, holding one entry per CDR3 protein. This sample yields around 160,000 distinct CDR3 sequences, of which about 17% are seen a single time; roughly 0.14% belongs to the top ten.

The receptor was isolated from a human donor in good health. What was sequenced was naive CD4+ T cells from blood. The chain is built from TRBV2 and TRBJ2-2; 9 bases are shared with TRBD2. CDR3 in amino acids: CASTMNPGLAANTGELFF. CDR3 in DNA: TGTGCCAGCACCATGAACCCGGGACTAGCCGCGAACACCGGGGAGCTGTTTTTT.